This T cell receptor (beta chain) is drawn from a study of regulatory T cells in long-lasting Graves disease. Time point reported: newly diagnosed GD, antithyroid drugs for less than 3 months. RNA extracted from PBMCs served as the sequencing template. Arm-PCR of CDR3 regions with iRepertoire HTBI primers generated TCR beta libraries. TCRdb called the multiplex PCR reads again in MiXCR, with one record for every CDR3 protein. The repertoire holds 200,000 to 250,000 distinct CDR3 sequences, with 15% to 20% as singletons. This clonotype was detected ten times or more. The CDR3 contains 16 residues. V shed 1 base, J shed 4 bases, and the junction held 6 bases outside the gene matches. Germline loops: CDR1 LGHNA, CDR2 YNFKEQ. This sample was also put to use in a study of T cells in Graves' hyperthyroidism and ophthalmopathy. As that report states: With the HTBI primer set, the TCR CDR3 went through a first round of RT-PCR.

This specimen consisted of peripheral blood mononuclear cells (PBMCs), obtained at new diagnosis, from a patient treated with antithyroid drugs. The chain is built from TRBV4-2 and TRBJ1-4; 7 bases map to TRBD1. The receptor's source is a woman in her 30s with Graves disease. DNA for the CDR3: TGTGCCAGCAGCCAAGGGCTTACAGGGGATAATGAAAAACTGTTTTTT. Encoded protein: CASSQGLTGDNEKLFF.